These 6 T cell receptor beta chains originate from one sample sequenced in a study of blood T cell repertoires in COVID-19. Sequencing used immunoSEQ multiplex PCR; TCRdb keeps in-frame clones, though not all of them. This table holds 150,000 to 200,000 clones, 78% found once. The sample was PBMCs or T cells enriched from blood (not recorded which). These receptors all come from a woman in her forties or fifties who had recovered from COVID-19.

J is TRBJ2-5 and V is TRBV6-5; TRBD2 matches at 11 bases. CDR3 length: 15 amino acids. The V gene end was trimmed by 2 bases and the J gene end by 4 bases; junction bases not matched to a gene: 3. From germline, CDR1 is MNHEY and CDR2 SVGAGI. The DNA for the CDR3 is TGTGCCAGCAGTTACGGGGGGACTAGCGGAGAGACCCAGTACTTC. Translated: CASSYGGTSGETQYF.

The rearrangement joins TRBV9 to TRBJ2-4, with 8 bases matching TRBD1. The CDR3 consists of 14 residues. The V gene's germline CDR1 is SGDLS and CDR2 YYNGEE. V lost 1 base to trimming and J lost 9 bases; unmatched junction nucleotides: 6. The CDR3 region is CASSVNFQGAIQYF. DNA for the CDR3: TGTGCCAGCAGCGTAAACTTCCAGGGGGCCATTCAGTACTTC. Combining the CDR3 with reference TRBV9 and TRBJ2-4 gives the whole variable domain DSGVTQTPKHLITATGQRVTLRCSPRSGDLSVYWYQQSLDQGLQFLIQYYNGEERAKGNILERFSAQQFPDLHSELNLSSLELGDSALYFCASSVNFQGAIQYFGAGTRLSVL.

This chain uses TRBV28 with TRBJ2-5; D is unclear. The CDR3 contains 12 residues. Deletions cut 6 bases from V and 3 bases from J, with 8 bases between. The V gene's germline CDR1 is MDHEN and CDR2 SYDVKM. The CDR3 DNA sequence: TGTGCCAGCAGCTGGAGAGAAGAGACCCAGTACTTC. This sequence encodes CASSWREETQYF. The variable domain in full, with the rest retrieved from reference TRBV28 and TRBJ2-5, is DVKVTQSSRYLVKRTGEKVFLECVQDMDHENMFWYRQDPGLGLRLIYFSYDVKMKEKGDIPEGYSVSREKKERFSLILESASTNQTSMYLCASSWREETQYFGPGTRLLVL.

The rearrangement links TRBV14 to TRBJ2-5; TRBD2 is a possible D gene (5 bases). Germline values: CDR1 SGHDN, CDR2 FVKESK. V lost 0 bases to trimming and J lost 5 bases, with 10 bases between them. The CDR3 length is 14 residues. Here the CDR3 DNA reads TGTGCCAGCAGCCAAGAATTCTGGAGGGAGACCCAGTACTTC. Its protein product is CASSQEFWRETQYF. Filled out from reference TRBV14 and TRBJ2-5, the complete variable domain reads EAGVTQFPSHSVIEKGQTVTLRCDPISGHDNLYWYRRVMGKEIKFLLHFVKESKQDESGMPNNRFLAERTGGTYSTLKVQPAELEDSGVYFCASSQEFWRETQYFGPGTRLLVL.

CDR3 bases: TGTGCCAGTAGTTCGGACTTTAAAGATAATTCACCCCTCCACTTT. Translated: CASSSDFKDNSPLHF. The chain is built from TRBV19 and TRBJ1-6; unclear D gene. The V end lost 5 bases, the J end lost 5 bases, and 13 bases lay between the germline ends. The germline V gene encodes CDR1 LNHDA and CDR2 SQIVND (reference sequence). The CDR3 has 15 amino acids.

This chain joins TRBV3-1 (or the pseudogene TRBV3-2) and TRBJ2-7, with D maybe TRBD1 (6 bases). The V end was cut by 1 base, the J end by 3 bases, with 13 bases between. Per germline, CDR1 LGHDT and CDR2 YNNKEL (reference sequence). The CDR3 consists of 15 residues. The CDR3, as DNA: TGTGCCAGCAGCCAAGGTCGGGACAAATTCTACGAGCAGTACTTC. It translates to CASSQGRDKFYEQYF.